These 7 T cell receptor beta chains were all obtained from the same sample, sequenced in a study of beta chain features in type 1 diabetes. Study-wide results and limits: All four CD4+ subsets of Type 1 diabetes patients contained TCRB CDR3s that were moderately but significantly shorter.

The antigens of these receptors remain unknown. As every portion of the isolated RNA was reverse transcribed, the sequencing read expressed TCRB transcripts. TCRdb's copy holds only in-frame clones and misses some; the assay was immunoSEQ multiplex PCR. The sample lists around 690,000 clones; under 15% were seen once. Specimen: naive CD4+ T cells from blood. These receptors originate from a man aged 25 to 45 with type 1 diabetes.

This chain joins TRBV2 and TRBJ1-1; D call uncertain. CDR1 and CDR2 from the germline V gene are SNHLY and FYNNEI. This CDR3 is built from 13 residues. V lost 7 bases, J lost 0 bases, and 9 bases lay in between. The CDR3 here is CASNTEMNTEAFF. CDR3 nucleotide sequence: TGTGCCAGCAATACGGAGATGAACACTGAAGCTTTCTTT.

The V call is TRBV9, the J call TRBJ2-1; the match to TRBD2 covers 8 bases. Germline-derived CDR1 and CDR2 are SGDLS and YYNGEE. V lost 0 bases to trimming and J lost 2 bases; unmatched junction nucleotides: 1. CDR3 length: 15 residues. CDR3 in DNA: TGTGCCAGCAGCGTAGAACTAGCGGCCTACAATGAGCAGTTCTTC. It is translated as CASSVELAAYNEQFF.

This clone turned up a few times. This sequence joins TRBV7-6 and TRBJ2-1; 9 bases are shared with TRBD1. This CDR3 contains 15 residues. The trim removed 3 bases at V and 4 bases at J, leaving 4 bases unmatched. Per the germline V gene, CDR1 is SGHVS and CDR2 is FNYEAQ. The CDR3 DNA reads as TGTGCCAGCAGCTTCCCCGGGACAGGGTACAATGAGCAGTTCTTC. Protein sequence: CASSFPGTGYNEQFF.

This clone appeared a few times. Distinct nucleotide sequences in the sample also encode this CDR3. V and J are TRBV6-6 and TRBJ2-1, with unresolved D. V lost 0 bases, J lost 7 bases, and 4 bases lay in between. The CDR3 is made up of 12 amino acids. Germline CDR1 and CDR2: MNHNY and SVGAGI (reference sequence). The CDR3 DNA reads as TGTGCCAGCAGTTACTCAGGAAATGAGCAGTTCTTC. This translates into CASSYSGNEQFF.

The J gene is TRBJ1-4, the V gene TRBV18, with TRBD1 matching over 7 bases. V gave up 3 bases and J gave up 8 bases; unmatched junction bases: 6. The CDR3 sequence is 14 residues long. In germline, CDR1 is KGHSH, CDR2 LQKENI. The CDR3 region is CASSPTGWEEKLFF. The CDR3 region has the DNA TGTGCCAGCTCACCGACAGGGTGGGAGGAAAAACTGTTTTTT.

CDR3 nucleotide sequence: TGTGCCTGGAGAGGAAACGAGATAGCTAACTATGGCTACACCTTC. This sequence encodes CAWRGNEIANYGYTF. J is TRBJ1-2 and V is TRBV30; D gene ambiguous. Looked up from germline, CDR1 is GTSNPN and CDR2 is SVGIG (reference sequence). The CDR3 is 15 amino acids. Trimming left V 3 bases short and J 0 bases short, with 14 bases between.

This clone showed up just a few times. CDR3 bases: TGTGCCAGCAGCTTACAGCGGGGCACAGATACGCAGTATTTT. Its translation is CASSLQRGTDTQYF. The rearrangement uses TRBV5-4 and TRBJ2-3, with D maybe TRBD2 (6 bases). The CDR3 consists of 14 residues. The ends were cut back, 2 bases at V and 1 base at J, with 8 bases in the middle. Germline CDR1 is SGHNT and CDR2 is YYREEE (reference sequence).